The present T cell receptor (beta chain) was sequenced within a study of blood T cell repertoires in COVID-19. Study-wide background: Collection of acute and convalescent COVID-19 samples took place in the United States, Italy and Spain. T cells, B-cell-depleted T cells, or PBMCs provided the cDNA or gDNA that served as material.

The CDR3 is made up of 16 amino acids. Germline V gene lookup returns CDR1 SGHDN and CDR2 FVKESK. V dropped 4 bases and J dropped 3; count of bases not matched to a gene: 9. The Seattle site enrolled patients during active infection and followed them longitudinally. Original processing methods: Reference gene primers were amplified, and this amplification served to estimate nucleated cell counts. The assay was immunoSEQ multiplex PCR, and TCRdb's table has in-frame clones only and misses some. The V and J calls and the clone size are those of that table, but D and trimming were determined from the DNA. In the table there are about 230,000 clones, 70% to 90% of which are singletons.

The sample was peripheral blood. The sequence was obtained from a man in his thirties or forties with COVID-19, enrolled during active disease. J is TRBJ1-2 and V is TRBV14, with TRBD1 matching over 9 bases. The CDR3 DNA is TGTGCCAGCAGCCGTTACAGGGGGCTGGAGGACTATGGCTACACCTTC. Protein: CASSRYRGLEDYGYTF.